One and the same sample provided the 24 T cell receptor beta chains below, sequenced in a study of molecular identifiers for immune sequencing clone quantification. TCRdb reprocessed the PCR reads with MiXCR, giving one entry per CDR3 protein. Of 65,000 to 70,000 distinct CDR3 sequences listed, around 18% are singletons. Sample: naive CD8+ T cells from blood, with Jurkat cell RNA spiked in. Regarding subset: FACS-sorted CD8+CD4-CCR7+CD45RA+ naive T cells. These TCRs come from a human donor in good health. Some libraries in this study had Jurkat cell RNA spiked in.

For this clonotype: This clone may be a read error of a much larger clone one base away. This chain connects TRBV28 to TRBJ2-5; D might be TRBD2 (5 bases). CDR3 size: 16 residues. CDR1 and CDR2 from the germline V gene are MDHEN and SYDVKM. The CDR3 sequence: CASSTKFGRIKETRYF. The CDR3 nucleotides are TGTGCCAGCAGTACCAAATTTGGGAGAATTAAAGAGACCCGGTACTTC.

With respect to this clonotype: This may be a read error: a much more frequent sequence differs by one nucleotide. V is TRBV15 and J is TRBJ1-4, with D unresolved. In germline, CDR1 is LNHNV, CDR2 YYDKDF (reference sequence). The CDR3 extends over 15 amino acids. The CDR3 region has the DNA TGTGCCATCAGCAGGAGAACAACTCCTAATGAAAAACTGTTTTTT. This sequence encodes CAISRRTTPNEKLFF.

This clonotype was recorded many times. This chain uses TRBV19 with TRBJ2-7, with 7 bases that match TRBD2. CDR1 is LNHDA, CDR2 SQIVND, per germline (reference sequence). With 1 base clipped from V and 2 bases from J, the junction kept 11 bases outside the gene matches. CDR3 size: 17 residues. The CDR3 DNA sequence: TGTGCCAGTAGTATAGCCCTCCCTAGCGGCCCCACCTACGAGCAGTACTTC. Translated: CASSIALPSGPTYEQYF.

By share, this clonotype ranks as medium-sized. The J gene is TRBJ2-4, the V gene TRBV4-1; tentatively, D is TRBD1 (5 bases). This CDR3 is built from 17 residues. The germline V gene has CDR1 MGHRA and CDR2 YSYEKL. V was clipped by 1 base and J by 0 bases, with 13 bases between them. CDR3 nucleotide sequence: TGCGCCAGCAGCCAAGTGGGGCAGAATCTAGCCAAAAACATTCAGTACTTC. Translated, it gives CASSQVGQNLAKNIQYF.

This clonotype was seen many times. The rearrangement joins TRBV7-9 to TRBJ2-3; 14 nucleotides agree with TRBD2. This CDR3 region has 13 residues. Germline-derived CDR1 and CDR2 are SEHNR and FQNEAQ (reference sequence). The trim removed 6 bases at V and 14 bases at J, leaving 7 bases unmatched. As DNA, the CDR3 is TGTGCCAGCAGGGGACTAGCGGGAGTTCAGGTGTATTTT. Protein product: CASRGLAGVQVYF.

This clonotype appeared many times. The V and J genes are TRBV6-6 and TRBJ1-1; D is uncertain. The CDR3 loop spans 12 amino acids. The germline CDR1 and CDR2 sequences are MNHNY and SVGAGI (reference sequence). The ends were cut back, 2 bases at V and 6 bases at J, with 7 bases in the middle. The CDR3 sequence is CASSYGASEAFF. DNA for the CDR3: TGTGCCAGCAGTTACGGCGCCTCTGAAGCTTTCTTT.

The sample holds many counts of this clonotype. The chain links TRBV7-3 to TRBJ2-3, with 7 bases that match TRBD1. The CDR3 consists of 18 residues. Germline assignment: CDR1 SGHTA and CDR2 FQGTGA. V trimming: 0 bases; J trimming: 2 bases; junction bases outside the gene matches: 11. This CDR3 is CASSLTPSTGTDTDTQYF. The CDR3 nucleotides are TGTGCCAGCAGCTTAACCCCCTCGACAGGGACGGACACAGATACGCAGTATTTT. The complete variable domain, with remaining parts taken from reference TRBV7-3 and TRBJ2-3, reads GAGVSQTPSNKVTEKGKYVELRCDPISGHTALYWYRQSLGQGPEFLIYFQGTGAADDSGLPNDRFFAVRPEGSVSTLKIQRTERGDSAVYLCASSLTPSTGTDTDTQYFGPGTRLTVL.

The sample holds many counts of this clonotype. The DNA for the CDR3 is TGTGCCACCAGTGAACCACGTACCCTAGCGCGCACAGATACGCAGTATTTT. This gives the protein CATSEPRTLARTDTQYF. This rearrangement joins TRBV24-1 to TRBJ2-3, with a weak D call TRBD2 (6 bases). Germline V CDR1 and CDR2: KGHDR, SFDVKD. V lost 4 bases and J lost 1, with 17 bases in between. This CDR3 spans 17 amino acids.

To note about this clonotype: A much bigger clone sits one base away, suggesting this may be a read error. This rearrangement joins TRBV7-9 to TRBJ2-7, with TRBD1 matching 7 bases. Trimming removed 5 bases from V and 5 bases from J; junction bases left unmatched: 9. This CDR3 region has 14 residues. The germline gives CDR1 SEHNR, CDR2 FQNEAQ (reference sequence). The CDR3 region has the DNA TGTGCCAGCAGCCCCGGGACAGCCGTCCACGAGCAGTACTTC. This codes for CASSPGTAVHEQYF.

This clonotype appeared many times. This chain uses TRBV2 with TRBJ1-2, with 8 bases matching TRBD1. Germline assignment: CDR1 SNHLY and CDR2 FYNNEI. V was clipped by 7 bases and J by 4 bases; unmatched bases: 8. The CDR3 runs to 14 residues. CDR3 loop: CASMEGGQGYGYTF. As DNA, the CDR3 is TGTGCCAGCATGGAGGGAGGACAGGGCTATGGCTACACCTTC.

The CDR3 reads CASSGWAGPNRPYEQYF. In DNA form, the CDR3 reads TGTGCCAGCAGCGGATGGGCAGGCCCCAACCGACCCTACGAGCAGTACTTC. This chain links TRBV13 with TRBJ2-7, with D hard to call. Between the trimmed V and J ends, which lost 5 bases and 2 bases, there was a span of 22 bases. CDR1 is PRHDT and CDR2 is FYEKMQ in the germline V gene (reference sequence). This CDR3 is 17 amino acids long.

This clonotype was observed at least ten times. This sequence joins TRBV27 and TRBJ2-2; D uncertain. There are 15 residues in the CDR3. V was clipped by 1 base and J by 4 bases, with 10 bases between them. Germline loops: CDR1 MNHEY, CDR2 SMNVEV (reference sequence). The CDR3 region has the DNA TGTGCCAGCAGTTTATTCTTGGCTAGCACCGGGGAGCTGTTTTTT. The encoded protein is CASSLFLASTGELFF.

The J gene is TRBJ2-7, the V gene TRBV7-3; D remains ambiguous. The CDR3 contains 13 residues. Deletions cut 2 bases from V and 5 bases from J, with 10 bases between. CDR1 is SGHTA and CDR2 is FQGTGA in the germline V gene. CDR3 region: CASSLQPGDEQYF. CDR3 bases: TGTGCCAGCAGCTTACAACCCGGCGACGAGCAGTACTTC.

This clonotype has only a few counts. The chain combines TRBV6-1 with TRBJ2-4; 7 bases align to TRBD1. The CDR3 extends over 17 amino acids. Germline values: CDR1 MNHNS, CDR2 SASEGT. Trimming at V came to 6 bases and at J to 3 bases, leaving 14 bases not matched to a gene. The CDR3 is CASRLSSGGSVKNIQYF. CDR3 coding DNA: TGTGCCAGCAGATTAAGCTCAGGGGGTTCCGTCAAAAACATTCAGTACTTC.

This clonotype appeared many times. This rearrangement joins TRBV20-1 to TRBJ2-7, with 8 positions matching TRBD1. This CDR3 comprises 16 residues. Germline V lookup: CDR1 DFQATT, CDR2 SNEGSKA (reference sequence). The ends lost 4 bases at V and 0 bases at J; junction bases unmatched: 11. The CDR3 loop is CSATDGTGPNSYEQYF. In nucleotides, the CDR3 is TGCAGTGCTACCGATGGGACAGGACCTAACTCCTACGAGCAGTACTTC.

DNA of the CDR3: TGTGCCAGCAGTCCTCTCCAGGGGATCGCTAGCACAGATACGCAGTATTTT. Its translation: CASSPLQGIASTDTQYF. This chain connects TRBV27 to TRBJ2-3; maybe TRBD1 (6 bases). Germline-derived CDR1 and CDR2 are MNHEY and SMNVEV (reference sequence). This CDR3 has 17 residues. The V end was cut by 5 bases, the J end by 0 bases, with 18 bases between.

This clonotype was observed at least ten times. The V call is TRBV4-1, the J call TRBJ1-2; no clear D gene. Trimming took 4 bases from V and 2 from J, leaving 14 bases between them. The CDR3 spans 15 residues. Per the germline V gene, CDR1 is MGHRA and CDR2 is YSYEKL. The CDR3 reads CASSLPDPSNYGYTF. The DNA of the CDR3 is TGCGCCAGCAGCCTCCCAGATCCGTCGAACTATGGCTACACCTTC.

There are a few counts of this clonotype. The missing conserved phenylalanine or tryptophan at the end of this CDR3 makes a read error likely. The rearrangement joins TRBV2 to TRBJ1-2; TRBD1 aligns across 7 bases. CDR1 is SNHLY and CDR2 is FYNNEI in the germline V gene. CDR3 length equals 13 residues. With V trimmed by 6 bases and J by 9 bases, 10 bases remained unmatched. The CDR3 sequence: CASSTGQAFRYTY. DNA for the CDR3: TGTGCCAGCAGCACTGGACAGGCCTTTCGCTACACCTAC.

This clonotype was seen repeatedly, ten times or more. The chain has TRBV11-2 and TRBJ2-3, with 14 bases matching TRBD2. Germline-derived CDR1 and CDR2 are SGHAT and FQNNGV. The V segment lost 4 bases and the J segment 0 bases; nucleotides outside the gene matches: 12. The CDR3 consists of 20 residues. The CDR3: CASSSFWGTSGSPSTDTQYF. Here the CDR3 DNA reads TGTGCCAGCAGCTCATTTTGGGGGACTAGCGGGAGCCCTAGCACAGATACGCAGTATTTT.

This clonotype has a count of ten or more. This chain joins TRBV23-1 and TRBJ1-1; D is unclear. TRBV23-1 falls under the ORF class, with uncertain function. V lost 4 bases and J lost 0, with 12 bases in between. The CDR3 sequence is 15 residues long. The CDR3 DNA follows: TGCGCCAGCAGTCTAGAGTCGAGTATGAACACTGAAGCTTTCTTT. It is translated as CASSLESSMNTEAFF.

This clonotype has a count of ten or more. The chain joins TRBV5-1 to TRBJ2-7, with D maybe TRBD2 (6 bases). In germline, CDR1 is SGHRS, CDR2 YFSETQ. This CDR3 has 15 residues. Trimming cost V 0 bases and J 0 bases, with 10 bases left between them. CDR3 bases: TGCGCCAGCAGCTTGGTGGCGGGGAGCTCCTACGAGCAGTACTTC. Protein product: CASSLVAGSSYEQYF. Full variable domain (outside the CDR3, taken from reference TRBV5-1 and TRBJ2-7): KAGVTQTPRYLIKTRGQQVTLSCSPISGHRSVSWYQQTPGQGLQFLFEYFSETQRNKGNFPGRFSGRQFSNSRSEMNVSTLELGDSALYLCASSLVAGSSYEQYFGPGTRLTVT.

This sequence joins TRBV5-1 and TRBJ2-2; D not resolved. The CDR3 is 18 amino acids. Deletions cut 0 bases from V and 6 bases from J, with 21 bases between. CDR1 and CDR2 (germline): SGHRS, YFSETQ. This CDR3 is CASSLVWGWQVGSGELFF. CDR3 sequence (DNA): TGCGCCAGCAGCTTGGTTTGGGGTTGGCAGGTCGGTTCCGGGGAGCTGTTTTTT.

Only a few counts were recorded for this clonotype. The chain links TRBV7-9 to TRBJ2-7; no clear D. Germline V gene sequence: CDR1 SEHNR, CDR2 FQNEAQ (reference sequence). The CDR3 totals 15 residues. Trimming removed 2 bases at V and 6 bases at J, with 17 bases between. The CDR3 reads CASSLLSQIPSEQYF. DNA of the CDR3: TGTGCCAGCAGCTTATTGTCTCAAATCCCTAGCGAGCAGTACTTC.

With respect to this clonotype: Being one base from a much bigger clone, this may be a read error. The V and J genes are TRBV5-1 and TRBJ1-1, with D possibly matching TRBD1 (6 bases). The CDR3 covers 14 residues. Looked up from germline, CDR1 is SGHRS and CDR2 is YFSETQ. For the CDR3, the DNA is TGCGCCGGCAGCATACAGGGTGCGAACACTGAAGCTTTCTTT. Its translation is CAGSIQGANTEAFF.